The table lists the clone carrying this T cell receptor beta chain with a few counts. No antigen is known for it. This entry is derived from a study of T-cell memory formation after mild COVID-19. Study summary: TCR clustering was largely donor specific. The study, taken as a whole, reports: Clones that contracted from day 15 to 85 were balanced CD4/CD8, while later expanders leaned CD4+. Largely, contracting CD4+ clones fell within CM and EM, and contracting CD8+ clones within EMRA.

TCRdb re-analysed the 5' RACE reads in MiXCR, keeping a single row per CDR3 protein. The table shows around 450,000 distinct CDR3 sequences, with about 24% occurring only once. The V and J ends lost 0 bases and 1 base, in that order; junction bases with no gene match: 5. The CDR3 has 16 residues. Germline loops: CDR1 SGHRS, CDR2 YFSETQ. Sequences were obtained from PBMCs or a T cell subset sorted from them (not recorded which). J is TRBJ2-3 and V is TRBV5-1; 7 nucleotides match TRBD1. The TCR was taken from an adult woman who had mild COVID-19 (a few samples of this study predate the infection). Cell type and time point are not known. CDR3 coding DNA: TGCGCCAGCAGCTTGGCCGATCAGGGGGGCACAGATACGCAGTATTTT. This gives the protein CASSLADQGGTDTQYF. Based on the CDR3 plus reference TRBV5-1 and TRBJ2-3, the full variable domain is KAGVTQTPRYLIKTRGQQVTLSCSPISGHRSVSWYQQTPGQGLQFLFEYFSETQRNKGNFPGRFSGRQFSNSRSEMNVSTLELGDSALYLCASSLADQGGTDTQYFGPGTRLTVL.